The following is a T cell receptor (beta chain) sequence with its context. Its matching antigen is unknown. The data originate from a study of CXCR3-negative and CXCR3-positive naive CD8 T cells. Germline CDR1 and CDR2: DFQATT and SNEGSKA (reference sequence). This CDR3 has 13 amino acids. The authors made the TRB cDNA libraries by 5' RACE using UMI labels. TCRdb derives one entry per CDR3 protein from the 5' RACE reads, leaving out DNA. The sample has 120,000 to 150,000 distinct CDR3 sequences; the top ten hold over 0.25%. Study conclusions and caveats: CXCR3-positive naive cells carried more hydrophobic TRB CDR3s than CXCR3-negative ones.

The sequence was obtained from a human donor in good health. Some clones in this sample may be carry-over from other donors' samples. The specimen was naive CXCR3+ CD8+ T cells from blood. Subset here: CD45RO-CCR7+CD27+CD95- naive CD8+ T cells expressing CXCR3 (TNR3+). The chain joins TRBV20-1 to TRBJ2-1; the D gene TCRdb calls, TRBD1, cannot be checked with no DNA. CDR3 in amino acids: CSPRGGKYNEQFF.